These 15 T cell receptor beta chains originate from one sample sequenced in a study of T cell responses to AZD1222 COVID-19 vaccine. Profiling relied on immunoSEQ multiplex PCR, and the TCRdb table lists in-frame clones only, not all of them. The data contain 96,000 or so clones, roughly 90% of them singletons. Sequenced material: peripheral blood, taken on day 0 of AZD1222 vaccination. Receptors were obtained from an adult in good health.

The chain joins TRBV10-3 to TRBJ1-6, with D uncertain. The CDR3 contains 12 residues. Trimming stripped 8 bases from V and 8 bases from J, with 10 bases between. CDR1 is ENHRY and CDR2 is SYGVKD in the germline V gene. Here the CDR3 reads CAIGLSDSPLHF. Written as DNA, the CDR3 is TGTGCCATCGGCCTTAGCGATTCACCCCTCCACTTT.

The genes are TRBV24-1 and TRBJ2-1, with 10 bases matching TRBD2. This CDR3 has 17 amino acids. V gave up 3 bases and J gave up 6 bases; unmatched junction bases: 10. Germline V gene sequence: CDR1 KGHDR, CDR2 SFDVKD. The CDR3, as DNA: TGTGCCACCAGTGATCCTCTTCCTAGCGGGAGTGGCAATGAGCAGTTCTTC. Protein: CATSDPLPSGSGNEQFF.

This CDR3 reads CASSEGSGSGEQFF. The CDR3 nucleotides are TGTGCCAGCAGTGAGGGGAGCGGGAGTGGTGAGCAGTTCTTC. This sequence joins TRBV6-4 and TRBJ2-1, with TRBD2 matching over 8 bases. Germline CDR1 is MRHNA and CDR2 is SNTAGT. This CDR3 comprises 14 residues. V lost 3 bases, J lost 9 bases, and 7 bases stayed unmatched.

The gene calls are TRBV30 and TRBJ1-1; a possible D gene is TRBD1 (6 bases). V lost 5 bases, J lost 4 bases, and 11 bases lay in between. CDR3 length: 12 residues. Germline loops: CDR1 GTSNPN, CDR2 SVGIG (reference sequence). The CDR3 DNA reads as TGTGCCTGGTCCCGAGGGGGCACTGAAGCTTTCTTT. Residues: CAWSRGGTEAFF.

This chain links TRBV11-1 with TRBJ1-5, with D uncertain. Germline CDR1 SGHAT, CDR2 FQDESV (reference sequence). With 3 bases removed from V and 8 bases from J, the gap between germline ends came to 11 bases. The length of the CDR3 is 13 residues. This CDR3 reads CASSFDPLKPQHF. DNA for the CDR3: TGTGCCAGCAGCTTCGACCCGCTCAAGCCCCAGCATTTT.

The rearrangement uses TRBV7-9 and TRBJ2-7; the D is unclear. The CDR3 length is 14 residues. Trimming stripped 1 base from V and 4 bases from J, with 11 bases between. Germline V gene sequence: CDR1 SEHNR, CDR2 FQNEAQ (reference sequence). The CDR3 reads CASSLVGRYYEQYF. The CDR3 DNA is TGTGCCAGCAGCTTAGTCGGCAGATATTACGAGCAGTACTTC.

CDR3 amino acids: CASSVGVGLGEQYF. The CDR3 DNA is TGTGCCAGCAGCGTAGGGGTTGGGTTGGGTGAGCAGTACTTC. The rearrangement links TRBV9 to TRBJ2-7; D unclear. The CDR3 covers 14 residues. Per germline, CDR1 SGDLS and CDR2 YYNGEE. V was pared by 0 bases and J by 7 bases, with 14 bases between.

The chain joins TRBV18 to TRBJ1-3, with D tentatively TRBD1 (5 bases). The CDR3 consists of 14 residues. V was cut by 2 bases and J by 3 bases, with 8 bases left in between. Germline V gene sequence: CDR1 KGHSH, CDR2 LQKENI. CDR3 DNA: TGTGCCAGCTCACCAAGCAGGGATGGAAACACCATATATTTT. This gives the protein CASSPSRDGNTIYF.

V usage is TRBV5-4 and J usage is TRBJ2-7; D uncertain. Trimming left V 0 bases short and J 1 base short, with 8 bases between. The CDR3 contains 14 residues. Germline V gene lookup returns CDR1 SGHNT and CDR2 YYREEE (reference sequence). The CDR3: CASSLASHSYEQYF. CDR3 DNA sequence: TGTGCCAGCAGCTTGGCCTCCCATTCCTACGAGCAGTACTTC.

The chain carries TRBV6-5 and TRBJ2-3, with 10 bases that match TRBD2. Germline V gene data show CDR1 as MNHEY and CDR2 as SVGAGI. The CDR3 runs 16 residues. The V segment lost 0 bases and the J segment 0 bases; nucleotides outside the gene matches: 0. The CDR3 nucleotides are TGTGCCAGCAGTTACTCGACTAGCGGGAGCACAGATACGCAGTATTTT. Amino acids: CASSYSTSGSTDTQYF.

This clone occurred once. This rearrangement joins TRBV28 to TRBJ2-1, with D tentatively TRBD2 (5 bases). The germline V and J ends were trimmed by 3 bases and 2 bases, with 14 bases remaining between them. The CDR3 covers 16 residues. The germline V gene encodes CDR1 MDHEN and CDR2 SYDVKM. The CDR3 DNA sequence: TGTGCCAGCAGTTTCCCGGGGAGACAAGCCTACAATGAGCAGTTCTTC. Translation gives CASSFPGRQAYNEQFF.

The chain has TRBV19 and TRBJ2-7, with 7 nucleotides matching TRBD1. The V segment lost 6 bases and the J segment 5 bases; nucleotides outside the gene matches: 10. This CDR3 region has 14 residues. Germline CDR1 and CDR2: LNHDA and SQIVND (reference sequence). The CDR3 nucleotides read TGTGCCAGTAGGACAGGGCAAGCAGCGAACGAGCAGTACTTC. It is translated as CASRTGQAANEQYF.

The gene calls are TRBV7-9 and TRBJ1-5; tentatively, D is TRBD1 (5 bases). Germline V gene sequence: CDR1 SEHNR, CDR2 FQNEAQ (reference sequence). This CDR3 has 17 residues. V lost 1 base, J lost 0 bases, and 13 bases lay in between. CDR3 nucleotides: TGTGCCAGCAGCTTAGATTTGAGGGGTGATAGCAATCAGCCCCAGCATTTT. It codes for CASSLDLRGDSNQPQHF.

The J gene is TRBJ2-3, the V gene TRBV5-1; D is unresolved. Germline CDR1 and CDR2: SGHRS and YFSETQ. Deletions cut 4 bases from V and 1 base from J, with 10 bases between. The length of the CDR3 is 14 residues. In DNA, the CDR3 is TGCGCCAGCAGCGTAACGGGCCGCACAGATACGCAGTATTTT. Amino acid sequence: CASSVTGRTDTQYF.

The chain employs TRBV10-3 and TRBJ1-3, with 8 positions matching TRBD1. The CDR3 extends over 16 amino acids. V lost 4 bases to trimming and J lost 0 bases; unmatched junction nucleotides: 5. CDR1 is ENHRY, CDR2 SYGVKD, per germline. The CDR3 loop reads CAISAQGGASGNTIYF. DNA of the CDR3: TGTGCCATCAGTGCACAGGGGGGAGCCTCTGGAAACACCATATATTTT.